The following is a T cell receptor beta chain sequence with its context. Germline V CDR1 and CDR2: MNHEY, SVGEGT. The V and J ends lost 7 bases and 0 bases, in that order; junction bases with no gene match: 15. CDR3 size: 17 residues. Only healthy Caucasians were enrolled as donors. TCRdb fed the 5' RACE reads into MiXCR, producing one record per CDR3 protein. The sample consists of 1.5 million or so distinct CDR3 sequences, 32% of them appearing once. This sample was included in a study of identical twins. The sequencing input was cord blood. This clonotype was obtained from a newborn girl in good health. The chain employs TRBV6-2 or TRBV6-3 and TRBJ2-7; 7 nucleotides align to TRBD1. The CDR3 is CASNLSPHRGHSYEQYF. In DNA, the CDR3 is TGTGCCAGCAACCTAAGCCCCCACAGGGGCCACTCCTACGAGCAGTACTTC.